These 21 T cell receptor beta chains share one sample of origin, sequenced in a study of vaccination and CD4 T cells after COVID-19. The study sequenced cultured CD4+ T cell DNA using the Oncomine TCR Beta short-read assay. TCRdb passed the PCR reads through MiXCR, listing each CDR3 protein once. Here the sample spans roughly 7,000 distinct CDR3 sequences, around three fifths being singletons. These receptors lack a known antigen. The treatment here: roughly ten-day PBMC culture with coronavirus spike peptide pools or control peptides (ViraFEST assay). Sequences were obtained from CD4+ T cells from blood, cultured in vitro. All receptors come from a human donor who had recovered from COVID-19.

In DNA, the CDR3 is TGTGCCAGCAGCTTAGACGGTCGGACTAGCGGGACAGATACGCAGTATTTT. Its protein is CASSLDGRTSGTDTQYF. The V call is TRBV7-8, the J call TRBJ2-3; 11 nucleotides match TRBD2. Trimming at V came to 1 base and at J to 3 bases, leaving 6 bases not matched to a gene. Germline V gene lookup returns CDR1 SGHVS and CDR2 FQNEAQ. The CDR3 has 17 amino acids.

In nucleotides, the CDR3 is TGTGCCAGCAGTGAAGCGCTTGTGACAGTTGATGAGCAGTTCTTC. This translates into CASSEALVTVDEQFF. This chain links TRBV2 with TRBJ2-1, with a possible D match to TRBD1 (5 bases). From germline, CDR1 is SNHLY and CDR2 FYNNEI. The CDR3 has 15 residues. Trimming shortened V by 0 bases and J by 8 bases, and 14 bases separated the two germline ends.

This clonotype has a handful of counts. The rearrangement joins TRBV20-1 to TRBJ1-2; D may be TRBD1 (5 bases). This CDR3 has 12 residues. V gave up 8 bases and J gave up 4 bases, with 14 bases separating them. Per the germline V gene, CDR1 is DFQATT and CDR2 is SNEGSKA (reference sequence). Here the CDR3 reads CSSKDMIYGYTF. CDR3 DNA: TGCAGTTCCAAGGACATGATCTATGGCTACACCTTC.

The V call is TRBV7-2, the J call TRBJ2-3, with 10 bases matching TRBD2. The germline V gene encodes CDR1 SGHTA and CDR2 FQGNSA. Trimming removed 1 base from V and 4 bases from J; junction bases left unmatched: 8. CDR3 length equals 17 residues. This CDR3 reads CASSLVSSGSYADTQYF. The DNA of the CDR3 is TGTGCCAGCAGCTTAGTCTCTAGCGGGAGTTACGCAGATACGCAGTATTTT.

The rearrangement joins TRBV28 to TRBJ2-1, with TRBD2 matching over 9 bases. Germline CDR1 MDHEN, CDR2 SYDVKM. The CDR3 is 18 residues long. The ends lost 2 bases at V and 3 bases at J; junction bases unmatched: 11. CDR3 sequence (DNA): TGTGCCAGCAGTTTAAATAGAGCGCTACTAGCGGGCTACAATGAGCAGTTCTTC. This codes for CASSLNRALLAGYNEQFF. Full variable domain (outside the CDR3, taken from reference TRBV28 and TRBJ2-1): DVKVTQSSRYLVKRTGEKVFLECVQDMDHENMFWYRQDPGLGLRLIYFSYDVKMKEKGDIPEGYSVSREKKERFSLILESASTNQTSMYLCASSLNRALLAGYNEQFFGPGTRLTVL.

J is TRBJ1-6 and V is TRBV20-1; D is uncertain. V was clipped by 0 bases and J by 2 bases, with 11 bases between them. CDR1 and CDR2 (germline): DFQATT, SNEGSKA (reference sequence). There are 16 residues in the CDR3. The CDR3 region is CSARDPSLPYNSPLHF. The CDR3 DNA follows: TGCAGTGCTAGAGACCCCTCATTGCCCTATAATTCACCCCTCCACTTT.

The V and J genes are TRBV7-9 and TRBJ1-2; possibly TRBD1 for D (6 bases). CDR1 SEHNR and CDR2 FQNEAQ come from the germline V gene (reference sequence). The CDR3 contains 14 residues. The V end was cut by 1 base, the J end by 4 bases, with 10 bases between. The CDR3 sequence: CASSLVGQSYGYTF. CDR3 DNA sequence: TGTGCCAGCAGCTTAGTTGGACAGTCCTATGGCTACACCTTC.

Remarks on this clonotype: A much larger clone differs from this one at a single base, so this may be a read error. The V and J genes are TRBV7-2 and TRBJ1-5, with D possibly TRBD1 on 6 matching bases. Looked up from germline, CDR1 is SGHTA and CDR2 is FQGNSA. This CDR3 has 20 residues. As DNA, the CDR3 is TGTGCCAGCAGCTTAGCGCCGACAAGCCCGCAGGGGCGCTCCAATCAGCTCCAGCATTTT. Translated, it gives CASSLAPTSPQGRSNQLQHF. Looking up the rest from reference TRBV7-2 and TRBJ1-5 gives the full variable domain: GAGVSQSPSNKVTEKGKDVELRCDPISGHTALYWYRQSLGQGLEFLIYFQGNSAPDKSGLPSDRFSAERTGGSVSTLTIQRTQQEDSAVYLCASSLAPTSPQGRSNQLQHFGDGTRLSIL.

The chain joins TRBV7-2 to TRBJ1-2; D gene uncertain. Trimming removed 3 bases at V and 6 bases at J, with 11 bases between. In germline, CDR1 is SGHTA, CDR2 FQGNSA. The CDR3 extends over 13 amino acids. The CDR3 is CASSLVWQNGYTF. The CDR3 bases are TGTGCCAGCAGCTTGGTGTGGCAGAATGGCTACACCTTC.

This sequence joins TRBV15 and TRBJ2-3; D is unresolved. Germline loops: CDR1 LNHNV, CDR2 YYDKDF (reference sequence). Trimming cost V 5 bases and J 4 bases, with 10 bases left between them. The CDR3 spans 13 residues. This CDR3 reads CATSQRIADTQYF. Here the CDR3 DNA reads TGTGCCACCAGCCAGCGAATAGCAGATACGCAGTATTTT.

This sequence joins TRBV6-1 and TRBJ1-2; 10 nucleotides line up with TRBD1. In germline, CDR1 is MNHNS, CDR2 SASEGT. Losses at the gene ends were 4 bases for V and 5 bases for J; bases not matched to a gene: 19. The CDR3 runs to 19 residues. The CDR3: CASSGQYSRDRGVRYGYTF. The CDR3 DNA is TGTGCCAGCAGTGGGCAATATTCCCGGGACAGGGGAGTTAGGTATGGCTACACCTTC.

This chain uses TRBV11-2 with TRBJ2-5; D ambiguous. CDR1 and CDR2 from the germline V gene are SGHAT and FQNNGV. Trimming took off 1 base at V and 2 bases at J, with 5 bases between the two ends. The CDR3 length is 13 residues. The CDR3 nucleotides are TGTGCCAGCAGCTTAGCCCTTCAAGAGACCCAGTACTTC. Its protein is CASSLALQETQYF.

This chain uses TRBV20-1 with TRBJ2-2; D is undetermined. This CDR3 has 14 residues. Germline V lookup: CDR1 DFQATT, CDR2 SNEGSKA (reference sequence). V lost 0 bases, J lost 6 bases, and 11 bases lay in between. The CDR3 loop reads CSARDLGSPGELFF. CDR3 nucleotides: TGCAGTGCTAGAGATCTGGGGTCCCCCGGGGAGCTGTTTTTT.

The CDR3 loop reads CASSQTTSAGEQFF. The DNA for the CDR3 is TGTGCCAGCAGCCAAACAACTAGCGCCGGTGAGCAGTTCTTC. The genes are TRBV7-2 and TRBJ2-1, with 7 bases that match TRBD2. Looked up from germline, CDR1 is SGHTA and CDR2 is FQGNSA. The length of the CDR3 is 14 residues. V lost 5 bases, J lost 9 bases, and 10 bases stayed unmatched.

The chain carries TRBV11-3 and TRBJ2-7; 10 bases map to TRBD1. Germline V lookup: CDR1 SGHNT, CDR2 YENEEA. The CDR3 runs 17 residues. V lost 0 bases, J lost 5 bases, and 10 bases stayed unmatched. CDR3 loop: CASSLDYRDRGRHEQYF. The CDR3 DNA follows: TGTGCCAGCAGCTTAGACTACCGGGACAGGGGCCGCCACGAGCAGTACTTC.

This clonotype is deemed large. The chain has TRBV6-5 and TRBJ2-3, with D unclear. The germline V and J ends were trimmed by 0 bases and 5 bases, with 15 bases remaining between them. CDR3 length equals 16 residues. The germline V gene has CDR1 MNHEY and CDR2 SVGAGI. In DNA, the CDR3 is TGTGCCAGCAGTTACTCGAGCCTGGTTTCGGTAGATACGCAGTATTTT. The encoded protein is CASSYSSLVSVDTQYF.

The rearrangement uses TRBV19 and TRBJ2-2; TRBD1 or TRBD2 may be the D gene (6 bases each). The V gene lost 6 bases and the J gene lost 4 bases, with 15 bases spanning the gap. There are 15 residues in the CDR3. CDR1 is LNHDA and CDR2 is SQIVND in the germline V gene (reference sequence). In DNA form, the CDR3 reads TGTGCCAGTAGGGACTATACCAGGGGCACCGGGGAGCTGTTTTTT. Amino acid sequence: CASRDYTRGTGELFF.

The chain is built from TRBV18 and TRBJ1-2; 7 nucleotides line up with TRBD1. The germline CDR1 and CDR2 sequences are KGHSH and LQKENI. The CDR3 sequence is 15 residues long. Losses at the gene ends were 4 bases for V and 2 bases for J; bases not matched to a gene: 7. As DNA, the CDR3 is TGTGCCAGCTCACAGAGGACAGGACCGAACTATGGCTACACCTTC. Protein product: CASSQRTGPNYGYTF.

The CDR3 bases are TGTGCCAGCACATCCACAGAGTTCGCTGAAGCTTTCTTT. It specifies CASTSTEFAEAFF. This chain uses TRBV2 with TRBJ1-1; D is ambiguous. Trimming left V 7 bases short and J 6 bases short, with 15 bases between. Germline V lookup: CDR1 SNHLY, CDR2 FYNNEI. This CDR3 spans 13 amino acids.

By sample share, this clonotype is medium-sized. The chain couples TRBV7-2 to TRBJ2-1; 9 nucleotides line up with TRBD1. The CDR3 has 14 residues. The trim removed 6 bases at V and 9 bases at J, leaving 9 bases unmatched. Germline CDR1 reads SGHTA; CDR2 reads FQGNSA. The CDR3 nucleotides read TGTGCCAGCAGGTTGGGGGGACAGGGCGGTGAGCAGTTCTTC. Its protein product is CASRLGGQGGEQFF.

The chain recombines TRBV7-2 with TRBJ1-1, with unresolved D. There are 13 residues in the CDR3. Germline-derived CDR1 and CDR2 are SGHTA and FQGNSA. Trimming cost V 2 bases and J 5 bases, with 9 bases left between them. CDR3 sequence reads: CASSLRMRTEAFF. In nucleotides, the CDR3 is TGTGCCAGCAGCTTACGGATGAGAACTGAAGCTTTCTTT.